Listed here is a single T cell receptor beta chain. Its antigen is still unknown. The data stem from a study of cytomegalovirus exposure and HLA in healthy donors. Overall study: The 90 to 150 validation repertoires were produced on the same platform as the roughly 660 repertoires of the first cohort. This was reported in a later analysis. Study-level points and caveats: TCR clusters originating in the first cohort tended to co-occur in the 120 validation repertoires, according to a later analysis. In vitro assays verified that three CMV-associated chains recognized CMV antigens specifically.

Germline CDR1 reads KGHSH; CDR2 reads LQKENI. This CDR3 region has 14 residues. Trimming removed 4 bases from V and 2 bases from J, with 9 bases in between. The donors formed part of the approximately 110-subject validation cohort, distinct from the roughly 640-subject first cohort. Profiling relied on immunoSEQ multiplex PCR, and the TCRdb table lists in-frame clones only, not all of them. This sample has some 64,000 clones, with around 97% found just once. The TCR was taken from a woman under 30 in good health and CMV-seropositive. The sequenced sample was PBMCs. V usage is TRBV18 and J usage is TRBJ2-1; D unclear. The CDR3 DNA sequence: TGTGCCAGCTCACTGTCCGGAGCCTACAATGAGCAGTTCTTC. This encodes CASSLSGAYNEQFF.